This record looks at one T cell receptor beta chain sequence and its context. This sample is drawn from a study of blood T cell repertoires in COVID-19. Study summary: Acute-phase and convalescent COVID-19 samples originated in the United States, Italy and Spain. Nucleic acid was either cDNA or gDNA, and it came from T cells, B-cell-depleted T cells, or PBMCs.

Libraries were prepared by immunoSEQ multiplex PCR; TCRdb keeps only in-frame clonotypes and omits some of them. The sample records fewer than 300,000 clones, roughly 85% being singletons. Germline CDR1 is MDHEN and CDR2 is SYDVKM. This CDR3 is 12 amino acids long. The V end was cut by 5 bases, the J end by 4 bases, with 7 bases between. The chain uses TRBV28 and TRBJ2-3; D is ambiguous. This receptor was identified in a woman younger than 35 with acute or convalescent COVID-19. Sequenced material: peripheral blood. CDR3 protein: CASSVVADTQYF. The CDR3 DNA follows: TGTGCCAGCAGTGTCGTTGCAGATACGCAGTATTTT.